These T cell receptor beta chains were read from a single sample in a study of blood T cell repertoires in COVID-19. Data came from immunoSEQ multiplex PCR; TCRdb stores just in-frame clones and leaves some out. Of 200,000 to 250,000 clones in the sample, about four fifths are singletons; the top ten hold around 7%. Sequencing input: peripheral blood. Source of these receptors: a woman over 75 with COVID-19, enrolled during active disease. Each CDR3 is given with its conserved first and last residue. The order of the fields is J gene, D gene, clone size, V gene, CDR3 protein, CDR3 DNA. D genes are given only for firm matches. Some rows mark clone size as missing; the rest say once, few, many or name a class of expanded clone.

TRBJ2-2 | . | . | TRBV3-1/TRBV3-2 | CASSHYGTTGELFF | TGTGCCAGCAGCCATTATGGCACCACCGGGGAGCTGTTTTTT
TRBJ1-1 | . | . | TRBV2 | CASTLQGAAFF | TGTGCCAGCACCCTACAGGGTGCAGCTTTCTTT
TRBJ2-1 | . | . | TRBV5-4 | CASSLGGTLRYEQFF | TGTGCCAGCAGTCTTGGCGGAACCCTCCGGTATGAGCAGTTCTTC
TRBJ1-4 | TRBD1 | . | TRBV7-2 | CASSSPGTGGVKLFF | TGTGCCAGCAGCTCCCCCGGGACAGGGGGGGTAAAACTGTTTTTT
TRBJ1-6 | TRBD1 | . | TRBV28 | CASSLRGAGTANSPLHF | TGTGCCAGCAGTTTAAGGGGGGCCGGGACAGCAAATTCACCCCTCCACTTT
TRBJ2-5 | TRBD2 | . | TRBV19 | CASNSGGPWETQYF | TGTGCCAGTAATAGCGGGGGGCCGTGGGAGACCCAGTACTTC
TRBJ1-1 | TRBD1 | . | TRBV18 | CASSSPGQFEAFF | TGTGCCAGCTCATCTCCGGGACAGTTTGAAGCTTTCTTT
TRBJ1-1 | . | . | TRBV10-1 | CASSESRAAEAFF | TGCGCCAGCAGTGAAAGCAGGGCCGCCGAAGCTTTCTTT
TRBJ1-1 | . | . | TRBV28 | CASSLGSTQGPSFF | TGTGCCAGCAGTTTGGGCAGCACACAGGGCCCTTCTTTCTTT
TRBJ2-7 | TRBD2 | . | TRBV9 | CASSASGRSSEQYF | TGTGCCAGCAGCGCTAGCGGGAGGTCCTCCGAGCAGTACTTC
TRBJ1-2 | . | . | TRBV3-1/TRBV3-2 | CASSQEGGYGYTF | TGTGCCAGCAGCCAGGAGGGTGGCTATGGCTACACCTTC
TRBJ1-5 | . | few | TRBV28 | CASSLSLRGNQPQHF | TGTGCCAGCAGTTTAAGTCTCAGGGGCAATCAGCCCCAGCATTTT